This TCR beta chain stems from a study of blood T cell repertoires in COVID-19. The ends lost 1 base at V and 9 bases at J; junction bases unmatched: 5. CDR1 and CDR2 (germline): LGHDT, YNNKEL (reference sequence). CDR3 size: 13 residues. Clones were sequenced by immunoSEQ multiplex PCR, and TCRdb holds only the in-frame ones, with some missing. The sample carries roughly 350,000 clones, approximately 92% recorded once. V and J are TRBV3-1 (or the pseudogene TRBV3-2) and TRBJ1-1; 7 bases match TRBD1. The specimen was PBMCs or T cells enriched from blood (not recorded which). The receptor was derived from a woman between 25 and 40 years old who had recovered from COVID-19. CDR3 residues: CASSQGRTGQAFF. In DNA, the CDR3 is TGTGCCAGCAGCCAAGGACGGACAGGACAAGCTTTCTTT.